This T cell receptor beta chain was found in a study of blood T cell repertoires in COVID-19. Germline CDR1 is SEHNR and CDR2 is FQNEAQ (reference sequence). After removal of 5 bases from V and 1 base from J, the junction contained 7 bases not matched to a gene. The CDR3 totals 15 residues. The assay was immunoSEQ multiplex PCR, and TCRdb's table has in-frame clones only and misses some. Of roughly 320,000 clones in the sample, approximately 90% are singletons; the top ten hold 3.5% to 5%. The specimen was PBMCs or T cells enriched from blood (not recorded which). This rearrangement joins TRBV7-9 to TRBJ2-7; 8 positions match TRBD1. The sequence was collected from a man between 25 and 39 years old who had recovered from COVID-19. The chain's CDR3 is CASSPDRAISYEQYF. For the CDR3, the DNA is TGTGCCAGCAGCCCGGACAGGGCCATTTCCTACGAGCAGTACTTC. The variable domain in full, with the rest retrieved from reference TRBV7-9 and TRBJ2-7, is DTGVSQNPRHKITKRGQNVTFRCDPISEHNRLYWYRQTLGQGPEFLTYFQNEAQLEKSRLLSDRFSAERPKGSFSTLEIQRTEQGDSAMYLCASSPDRAISYEQYFGPGTRLTVT.